A single T cell receptor beta chain is shown here with its context. Only a few counts were recorded for this clone. The target of this receptor is not known. It has no much larger one-base neighbor in the sample; base qualities were not kept. The cohort was made up of 500 to 850 healthy bone marrow donors. Cohort members were all nominally healthy when sampled, although unrecorded immune exposures were likely present. The donor was CMV seropositive and was included in the group of 290 or so seropositive cohort members. A peripheral blood sample was collected from each donor, and TCR beta sequencing was performed on peripheral blood mononuclear cells. The Qiagen DNeasy Blood Extraction Kit was used to extract genomic DNA from the blood cell samples. The data are from a study of cytomegalovirus exposure and HLA in healthy donors (dated by TCRdb to about 2017). The study in broad terms: An earlier analysis of roughly 500 of the donors reported roughly 270 Gb of sequence data and roughly 110 million unique TCR beta sequences from about 179 million T cells. Roughly 300 gigabases of sequencing data and approximately 84 million unique TCR sequences were included in an early release covering 550 to 800 HLA-typed donors. On average, around 200,000 unique TCR beta nucleotide sequences were sequenced per donor among several hundred genotyped donors of the cohort, with roughly 19% of those sequences being non-productive. HLA typing covered class I and class II loci at four-digit resolution. A separate validation cohort of some 130 different subjects was used in addition to the roughly 720-subject first cohort. Because of strong linkage in the cohort, roughly five DR-DQ haplotypes were treated as single units for association and clustering. To study patterns of TCR occurrence, a later analysis re-analyzed previously published TCR beta repertoires from just over 650 donors and added high-resolution HLA genotyping. Donor age, sex, ethnicity and CMV serostatus were collected together with the repertoire data. The genetic ancestry cluster associated with self-reported Caucasian donors included 81% of the roughly 380 genotyped donors. All discovery cohort repertoires had been generated using a single sequencing platform. Using immunosequencing, the study profiled T cell repertoires from around 680 subjects and related those repertoires to cytomegalovirus serostatus. High-throughput TCR immunosequencing, statistical association of individual TCRs with disease status, and machine learning were combined to predict cytomegalovirus infection status. The number of typed donors differed by locus: roughly 620-630 for A, B, C, DRB1 and DQB1; some 500 for DQA1; over 600 for DPA1; and 400 to 480 for DPB1. Rather than drawing on any new phenotypic data, the later analysis identified candidate immune exposures from TCR beta sequences and the way those sequences occurred across donors. The aim of the study was to test whether cataloging public T cell receptors could identify signatures of past pathogen exposure. An earlier analysis of approximately 580 of the donors used high-throughput TCR beta sequencing to judge whether each TCR beta V gene segment behaved as functional or pseudogenic. Genome-wide SNP genotypes for about 60% of the 666 donors were used in a later genetic analysis, which treated that subset as a discovery cohort.

The germline V and J ends show losses of 3 bases and 4 bases respectively, and no gene match explains 4 bases of the junction. The CDR3, cysteine through phenylalanine, is 15 amino acids long. The CDR3 DNA has 45 bases and is translated from base 1. The germline V gene provides CDR1 SNHLY and CDR2 FYNNEI. Libraries were built with the immunoSEQ multiplex PCR assay. For the multiplex PCR, a mixture combining 60 forward primers for TCR Vbeta segments and 13 reverse primers for TCR Jbeta segments was used. Amplification of the CDR3 region of rearranged TCR beta genes was performed with a multiplex PCR assay on genomic DNA. Amplified TCR beta libraries were sequenced as 87-base-pair reads on the Illumina HiSeq System. The original pipeline was this. A later analysis counted some 80 million unique TCR beta chains across the 640 or so repertoires, and around 9.9 million of these chains were shared by at least two donors. A nearest-neighbor algorithm error-corrected the raw reads and collapsed the reads into unique sequences, merging closely related sequences to remove PCR and sequencing errors. Alignment of CDR3 sequences to IMGT reference sequences was used to assign V, D and J gene segments. Each retained sequence needed at least a six-nucleotide match to both a V gene segment and a J gene segment. Rearrangements were classified as productive when the CDR3 lacked stop codons and remained in frame with V and J, and all other rearrangements were classified as non-productive. CDR3 was defined by IMGT convention, running from the second conserved V-encoded cysteine to the conserved J-encoded phenylalanine. Sequences without an unambiguous match to a single V gene segment were excluded from the earlier analysis of about 630 of the donors. In an earlier analysis of 450 to 750 of the donors, a V segment was called functional when productive rearrangements were above 56.7%, and segregating when the standard deviation between donors exceeded 5%. A statistical classification framework was developed to diagnose cytomegalovirus status using the catalog of TCR beta chain sequences. In a later analysis, TCR nucleotide sequences were compared against IMGT/GENE-DB human TR gene sequences so that V and J genes could be assigned. The TCRdist pipeline was used in a later analysis to assign CDR3 sequences and most-parsimonious VDJ recombination scenarios. In a later analysis, each TCR beta chain was defined by its CDR3 amino acid sequence together with its V-gene family, and reads without a unique V-gene family were excluded. As a way to deal with suspected cross-contamination and a sequencing artifact, a later analysis dropped roughly 620 nucleotide sequences that were highly shared and had low generation probability. In a later analysis, a clonal expansion index for each public chain was calculated from normalized within-repertoire ranks of inferred template counts. In a later analysis, generation probabilities were computed using a VDJ recombination model fitted to out-of-frame rearrangements, and the results were checked against IGoR. Hypergeometric tests were used in a later analysis to score TCR-TCR, TCR-HLA and TCR-CMV co-occurrence, with a repertoire-size bias correction applied to the TCR pairs. False discovery rates were estimated in a later analysis by permuting HLA or CMV assignments 20 times. In a later analysis, co-occurring TCRs were grouped with DBSCAN, and TCRdist sequence similarity was added when clustering was performed within HLA-allele-positive subsets. Repertoires with fewer than 30,000 or more than 120,000 public chains, plus five repertoires with anomalous nucleotide sharing, were excluded from co-occurrence clustering. Held by TCRdb, this immuneACCESS table contains in-frame sequences only and omits some clones. Under half of the omission traces to an unresolved V gene where checked; the cause of the rest is unknown. For V, J and clone size, that table is used; D and trimming come from the DNA. Present in this sample are approximately 160,000 clones, 68% of which were seen just once. The top ten clones comprise about 2.9% of the sample.

The research as a whole found: Because HLA typing was unavailable for some donors at each locus, only the typed subset was used in association tests. When HLA alleles, especially DR and DQ, strongly co-occurred, TCR associations were difficult to assign to individual alleles. A later analysis reported that several top co-occurrence clusters appeared linked to parvovirus B19, influenza, CMV and Epstein-Barr virus. It was suggested by the authors that the approach could potentially be generalized to other disease states and immunological phenotypes. A later analysis found that HLA-associated TCR beta chains were more clonally expanded and had lower generation probabilities than equally common non-associated chains. Because counts were too low, 15 to 20 rarely observed V segments, including chromosome 9 orphons, were left out of the earlier analysis of approximately 500 of the donors. A group of highly shared sequence variants was considered likely to be a technical artifact of the sequencing pipeline. In a later analysis, most CMV-associated TCR beta chains were found to appear HLA-restricted, with HLA associations seemingly driven largely by CMV exposure. Because the 87-base-pair reads could not distinguish some IMGT-functional V segments, including TRBV6-2 and TRBV6-3, those segments were excluded. In both the original and validation cohorts, the classifier was reported to diagnose cytomegalovirus status with high specificity and sensitivity. A later analysis associated roughly 17,000 TCR beta sequences with specific HLA alleles at a false discovery rate of 0.05. A further reported finding was that TCR beta sequences accurately predicted the HLA-A and HLA-B alleles for most subjects in the first cohort. Presence/absence analyses assumed roughly uniform sequencing depth across donors, an assumption that may not hold. An earlier analysis of around 540 of the donors showed that most TCR beta V segments appeared in productive rearrangements either about 87% or about 30% of the time, which broadly matched IMGT annotations. Linkage disequilibrium might explain the correlated functional status among segregating V segments, but an unknown experimental factor could not be excluded. According to a later genetic analysis, donors in an Asian-associated ancestry cluster had fewer N-insertions in productive TCRs than the approximately 630-donor mean. According to a later analysis, TCR association rates differed among HLA loci, with DRB1 alleles showing the most associated TCRs and HLA-C alleles showing the fewest. Only TCR beta chains were sequenced in this cohort, and the absence of alpha or paired-chain data limited detectable features. CMV serostatus was the only immune exposure information available for the cohort. Three of the identified cytomegalovirus-associated TCR beta chains were confirmed in vitro to be specific for cytomegalovirus antigens. While some public TCRs were present in many individuals, most TCR sequences turned up only very rarely across donors. In the study, 164 TCR beta chains were listed as associated with cytomegalovirus. An association between a missense DCLRE1C variant and V-gene and J-gene trimming of TCR beta chains was found in a later genetic analysis and replicated in an independent cohort.

This clonotype was sampled from a woman aged 40 to 49 in good health and CMV-seropositive. The chain was built from TRBV2 and TRBJ2-5; 11 bases in between match TRBD2. Sequenced input: PBMCs. The bases read TGTGCCAGCAGTGAGGGGACTAGCGGTAGAGAGACCCAGTACTTC. Its protein is CASSEGTSGRETQYF.